Shown below are 9 T cell receptor beta chains from a single sample sequenced in a study of blood T cell repertoires in COVID-19. TCRdb's copy holds only in-frame clones and misses some; the assay was immunoSEQ multiplex PCR. The table has about 500,000 clones, 75% to 90% seen once. The specimen sequenced was peripheral blood. Receptors were obtained from a man between 18 and 35 years old with COVID-19, enrolled during active disease.

This sequence joins TRBV5-1 and TRBJ2-5; perhaps TRBD2 as D (6 bases). The V end was cut by 4 bases, the J end by 2 bases, with 9 bases between. This CDR3 comprises 13 residues. Germline CDR1 is SGHRS and CDR2 is YFSETQ. The CDR3 coding sequence is TGCGCCAGCAGCCCTGGGGGGCAAGAGACCCAGTACTTC. Translation: CASSPGGQETQYF.

This chain connects TRBV2 to TRBJ1-1; TRBD1 is a possible D gene (5 bases). Per germline, CDR1 SNHLY and CDR2 FYNNEI. Between the trimmed V and J ends, which lost 3 bases and 7 bases, there was a span of 12 bases. The CDR3 sequence is 13 residues long. CDR3 nucleotide sequence: TGTGCCAGCAGTGATCAGGGTTACAATGAAGCTTTCTTT. Translated: CASSDQGYNEAFF. Complete variable domain (other parts from reference TRBV2 and TRBJ1-1): EPEVTQTPSHQVTQMGQEVILRCVPISNHLYFYWYRQILGQKVEFLVSFYNNEISEKSEIFDDQFSVERPDGSNFTLKIRSTKLEDSAMYFCASSDQGYNEAFFGQGTRLTVV.

The chain carries TRBV5-5 and TRBJ2-5; 7 bases agree with TRBD2. The CDR3 contains 12 residues. The V gene's germline CDR1 is SGHKS and CDR2 YYEKEE (reference sequence). The ends lost 7 bases at V and 3 bases at J; junction bases unmatched: 3. This CDR3 reads CASQGGEETQYF. CDR3 DNA sequence: TGTGCCAGCCAGGGAGGGGAAGAGACCCAGTACTTC.

The gene calls are TRBV25-1 and TRBJ1-6, with no clear D. The germline gives CDR1 MGHDK, CDR2 SYGVNS. V was shortened by 5 bases and J by 9 bases, with 8 bases between the two germline ends. The CDR3 totals 12 residues. CDR3 coding DNA: TGTGCCAGCAGTAACAGTGGTTCACCCCTCCACTTT. Translated, it gives CASSNSGSPLHF.

The V call is TRBV5-1, the J call TRBJ2-6, with 8 bases aligning to TRBD1. The germline V gene encodes CDR1 SGHRS and CDR2 YFSETQ. Unmatched junction bases numbered 6, after V lost 4 bases and J lost 3 bases. The CDR3 extends over 16 amino acids. The CDR3 loop reads CASSPRGRYGANVLTF. Here the CDR3 DNA reads TGCGCCAGCAGCCCCAGGGGGCGGTATGGGGCCAACGTCCTGACTTTC. Full variable domain (remainder filled in from reference TRBV5-1 and TRBJ2-6): KAGVTQTPRYLIKTRGQQVTLSCSPISGHRSVSWYQQTPGQGLQFLFEYFSETQRNKGNFPGRFSGRQFSNSRSEMNVSTLELGDSALYLCASSPRGRYGANVLTFGAGSRLTVL.

V usage is TRBV14 and J usage is TRBJ2-1; 7 positions match TRBD2. The germline CDR1 and CDR2 sequences are SGHDN and FVKESK. The CDR3 contains 15 residues. V was pared by 4 bases and J by 4 bases, with 7 bases of the junction left unmatched. The CDR3 sequence is CASSPWGGLYNEQFF. The CDR3 DNA follows: TGTGCCAGCAGCCCTTGGGGGGGACTTTACAATGAGCAGTTCTTC.

The CDR3: CASSSVSGEDTEAFF. The CDR3 DNA sequence: TGTGCCAGCAGCTCAGTAAGCGGGGAGGACACTGAAGCTTTCTTT. This chain joins TRBV9 and TRBJ1-1; D unclear. The CDR3 contains 15 residues. Per the germline V gene, CDR1 is SGDLS and CDR2 is YYNGEE. With 4 bases removed from V and 3 bases from J, the gap between germline ends came to 16 bases.

The J gene is TRBJ2-7, the V gene TRBV6-1, with D unclear. There are 15 residues in the CDR3. Germline V lookup: CDR1 MNHNS, CDR2 SASEGT. V lost 3 bases to trimming and J lost 2 bases, with 14 bases between them. DNA of the CDR3: TGTGCCAGCAGTGAGGTCTGGCATCCGACCTACGAGCAGTACTTC. It translates to CASSEVWHPTYEQYF.

With respect to this clone: A read error may produce the germline difference seen at one junction end. The chain has TRBV10-2 and TRBJ2-2; TRBD1 aligns across 9 bases. The germline CDR1 and CDR2 sequences are WSHSY and SAAADI. The CDR3 sequence is 15 residues long. The CDR3 here is CASRGQGTNTGELFF. CDR3 nucleotides: TGCGCCAGCAGGGGACAGGGAACGAATACCGGGGAGCTGTTTTTT.